This is a list of T cell receptor beta chains from one sample in a study of metastatic and nonmetastatic thyroid tumors. MiXCR reprocessed the PCR reads for TCRdb. Among tens of thousands of clones listed, roughly 24% were seen once. Specimen: tumor tissue. Receptors originate from a female donor with papillary thyroid cancer or a benign thyroid nodule (not recorded which). Some clones in this sample may be carry-over from other donors' samples. Both conserved end residues are part of each CDR3. A D gene is named only where the DNA matches it firmly. Clone size is given for some rows only: seen once, a few or many times, or a class if the clone is expanded.

d_gene	v_gene	abundance	j_gene	CDR3aa	CDR3nt
-	TRBV4-2	many	TRBJ1-2	CASSQDNEPGAKYGYTF	TGTGCCAGCAGCCAAGATAACGAGCCCGGGGCTAAATATGGCTACACCTTC
TRBD1	TRBV4-2	-	TRBJ1-6	CASRQGNNSPVHF	TGTGCCAGCAGACAGGGGAATAATTCACCCGTCCACTTT
-	TRBV4-1	many	TRBJ2-1	CASSTRQFSSYNEQFF	TGCGCCAGCAGCACCCGACAGTTCAGCTCCTACAATGAGCAGTTCTTC
-	TRBV6-2/TRBV6-3	few	TRBJ2-7	CASRAMTARGYEQYF	TGTGCCAGCAGGGCCATGACAGCTAGAGGTTACGAGCAGTACTTC
TRBD1	TRBV5-1	many	TRBJ2-5	CASSFGDRSETQYF	TGCGCCAGCAGCTTCGGGGACAGGTCAGAGACCCAGTACTTC
TRBD1	TRBV12-3/TRBV12-4	few	TRBJ1-6	CASSRQGGDSPLHF	TGTGCCAGCAGCCGACAGGGTGGGGATTCACCCCTCCACTTT
-	TRBV6-2/TRBV6-3	few	TRBJ1-3	CASSYSKELSDIRPGNTIYF	TGTGCCAGCAGTTACTCGAAAGAGCTCTCTGACATCCGCCCTGGAAACACCATATATTTT
-	TRBV15	few	TRBJ1-2	CATSTQGDYGYTF	TGTGCCACCAGCACTCAGGGTGACTATGGCTACACCTTC
TRBD1	TRBV7-1	many	TRBJ1-2	CASSSSGGVPGQMPLYGYTF	TGTGCCAGCAGCTCATCGGGGGGGGTCCCGGGACAGATGCCTCTCTATGGCTACACCTTC
-	TRBV19	few	TRBJ1-3	CASSTRDGRNTIYF	TGTGCCAGTAGTACTCGGGACGGACGAAACACCATATATTTT
TRBD2	TRBV6-6	many	TRBJ2-2	CASSYSRLAEDTGELFF	TGTGCCAGCAGTTACTCGAGGCTAGCGGAGGACACCGGGGAGCTGTTTTTT
-	TRBV7-2	large	TRBJ2-7	CASSLEGNYYEQYF	TGTGCCAGCAGCTTAGAGGGGAATTACTACGAGCAGTACTTC
TRBD1	TRBV18	many	TRBJ2-5	CASLPSQGAERAQYF	TGTGCCAGCCTTCCCAGTCAGGGGGCCGAGAGGGCCCAGTACTTC
TRBD1	TRBV12-3/TRBV12-4	-	TRBJ1-2	CASSLDYGTGPGGYTF	TGTGCCAGCAGTTTAGACTATGGGACAGGCCCTGGTGGCTACACCTTC
-	TRBV6-2/TRBV6-3	medium-sized	TRBJ1-6	CASSYSQNGRSPLHF	TGTGCCAGCAGTTACTCCCAGAACGGGCGTTCACCCCTCCACTTT
TRBD1	TRBV28	few	TRBJ1-6	CASSSTGDTSPLHF	TGTGCCAGCAGTTCCACAGGGGATACGTCACCCCTCCACTTT
TRBD2	TRBV6-1	few	TRBJ2-7	CASSDLAGGPYEQYF	TGTGCCAGCAGTGACTTAGCGGGAGGGCCTTACGAGCAGTACTTC
-	TRBV20-1	many	TRBJ1-1	CSARRDRANTEAFF	TGCAGTGCTAGACGGGATAGAGCGAACACTGAAGCTTTCTTT
-	TRBV6-2/TRBV6-3	few	TRBJ1-5	CASSYWDQPQHF	TGTGCCAGCAGTTACTGGGATCAGCCCCAGCATTTT
-	TRBV18	-	TRBJ1-5	CANSPRTAEDQPQHF	TGTGCCAACTCACCAAGGACCGCTGAAGATCAGCCCCAGCATTTT
TRBD1	TRBV24-1	-	TRBJ1-2	CATSSGTGSGYGYTF	TGTGCCACCAGTTCCGGGACAGGGAGTGGCTATGGCTACACCTTC
TRBD2	TRBV4-2	many	TRBJ2-2	CASSAGLAGGPNTGELFF	TGTGCCAGCAGCGCCGGACTAGCGGGAGGGCCTAACACCGGGGAGCTGTTTTTT
-	TRBV20-1	-	TRBJ2-5	CSDKTWRGKETQYF	TGCAGTGACAAGACTTGGCGGGGCAAAGAGACGCAGTACTTC
TRBD2	TRBV27	many	TRBJ2-1	CASSLFPGLAGGGEQFF	TGTGCCAGCAGTTTATTTCCCGGACTAGCGGGAGGGGGTGAGCAGTTCTTC
-	TRBV7-9	many	TRBJ1-1	CASSSIGYTEAFF	TGTGCCAGCAGCTCGATTGGATACACTGAAGCTTTCTTT
TRBD2	TRBV19	-	TRBJ2-1	CATQKPERETSEQFF	TGTGCCACTCAGAAACCCGAGCGGGAAACCTCGGAGCAGTTCTTC
-	TRBV6-1	medium-sized	TRBJ2-3	CASRPTGATDTQYF	TGTGCCAGCAGGCCTACGGGGGCCACAGATACGCAGTATTTT
TRBD2	TRBV12-3/TRBV12-4	many	TRBJ2-7	CASADSFAGASYEQYF	TGTGCCAGCGCCGACTCCTTTGCGGGAGCCTCCTACGAGCAGTACTTC
-	TRBV3-1	many	TRBJ1-1	CASSHIWGRGAFF	TGTGCCAGCAGCCACATCTGGGGACGTGGAGCTTTCTTT
-	TRBV30	many	TRBJ2-7	CAWNSPLNDRWYGPYF	TGTGCCTGGAATTCGCCCCTTAATGACAGGTGGTATGGTCCGTACTTC
-	TRBV5-1	-	TRBJ1-1	CASSLSTANTEAFF	TGCGCCAGCAGCCTCTCCACAGCGAACACTGAAGCTTTCTTT
TRBD2	TRBV4-1	many	TRBJ2-1	CASSQVPGTSGAGSYNEQFF	TGCGCCAGCAGCCAAGTCCCCGGGACTAGCGGAGCAGGCTCCTACAATGAGCAGTTCTTC
-	TRBV20-1	-	TRBJ1-2	CSATPQRGGEYGYTF	TGCAGTGCTACCCCACAGAGAGGGGGAGAATATGGCTACACCTTC
TRBD1	TRBV29-1	many	TRBJ2-7	CSVGQGRFKQYF	TGCAGCGTCGGACAGGGCCGCTTCAAGCAGTACTTC
-	TRBV12-3/TRBV12-4	few	TRBJ2-7	CASIPQTGGEQYF	TGTGCCAGCATCCCCCAAACAGGCGGCGAGCAGTACTTC
-	TRBV7-2	-	TRBJ1-2	CASSRRGCYGYTF	TGTGCCAGCAGCCGGCGGGGGTGCTATGGCTACACCTTC
-	TRBV7-2	-	TRBJ2-7	CASSSLPGIHEQYF	TGTGCCAGCAGCTCTTTGCCAGGGATCCACGAGCAGTACTTC
-	TRBV6-1	medium-sized	TRBJ2-6	CASTAQVTSGANVLTF	TGTGCCAGCACGGCACAGGTAACCTCTGGGGCCAACGTCCTGACTTTC
-	TRBV28	many	TRBJ1-5	CASSSIHQPQHF	TGTGCCAGCAGTTCAATCCATCAGCCCCAGCATTTT
-	TRBV6-1	few	TRBJ1-1	CASTYSLANTEASF	TGTGCCAGCACCTACAGCCTAGCGAACACTGAAGCTTCCTTT
TRBD2	TRBV28	-	TRBJ2-3	CASSKGTSGYRDTQYF	TGTGCCAGCAGCAAAGGGACTAGCGGGTATCGGGATACGCAGTATTTT
-	TRBV28	few	TRBJ1-1	CASSLYRGTEAFF	TGTGCCAGCAGTTTATATAGGGGAACTGAAGCTTTCTTT
-	TRBV20-1	many	TRBJ1-1	CSARAGMTEAFF	TGCAGTGCTAGGGCAGGGATGACTGAAGCTTTCTTT
-	TRBV28	many	TRBJ2-6	CAATQGPGANVLTF	TGTGCCGCCACGCAGGGTCCCGGGGCCAACGTCCTGACTTTC
-	TRBV6-1	-	TRBJ2-3	CASILIGGARDTQYF	TGTGCCAGCATACTTATCGGGGGCGCGAGGGATACGCAGTATTTT
-	TRBV15	many	TRBJ2-3	CATSPSVPDTQYF	TGTGCCACCAGCCCTAGCGTCCCAGATACGCAGTATTTT
TRBD2	TRBV11-2	medium-sized	TRBJ2-1	CASSLGTSSYNEQFF	TGTGCCAGCAGCTTAGGGACTAGCTCCTACAATGAGCAGTTCTTC
-	TRBV6-1	medium-sized	TRBJ1-1	CASSEALPGRHTEAFF	TGTGCCAGCAGTGAAGCGCTTCCAGGCCGGCATACTGAAGCTTTCTTT
TRBD2	TRBV11-2	-	TRBJ2-3	CASSPGGTSGREADTQYF	TGTGCCAGCAGCCCCGGCGGGACTAGCGGGAGGGAGGCAGATACGCAGTATTTT
-	TRBV6-1	few	TRBJ2-7	CASSGGLSGVEQYF	TGTGCCAGCAGTGGAGGACTATCGGGAGTCGAGCAGTACTTC
-	TRBV6-2/TRBV6-3	few	TRBJ1-1	CASSYSAGAGVNTEAFF	TGTGCCAGCAGTTACTCGGCAGGCGCCGGGGTGAACACTGAAGCTTTCTTT
-	TRBV19	-	TRBJ2-5	CASSMDFQETQYF	TGTGCCAGTAGTATGGATTTCCAAGAGACCCAGTACTTC
-	TRBV7-9	many	TRBJ2-3	CASSFRDSKPYF	TGTGCCAGCAGTTTCCGGGACTCAAAGCCGTATTTT
TRBD1	TRBV20-1	-	TRBJ1-1	CSASPDRGGTEAFF	TGCAGTGCTAGCCCCGACAGGGGAGGCACTGAAGCTTTCTTT
-	TRBV6-5	-	TRBJ2-2	CASTHTTYREEDTGELFF	TGTGCCAGCACCCATACGACCTACAGGGAGGAGGACACCGGGGAGCTGTTTTTT